This T cell receptor beta chain appears in the sequencing data of a study of beta chain features in type 1 diabetes. Whole-study context: Patients and healthy donors were similar in age, gender and cell yields.

Findings and limits, study-wide: Healthy donors had naive, central memory and Treg TCRB repertoires that appeared less similar than those seen among patients. When Type 1 diabetes patients were examined, their TCRB CDR3s proved moderately but significantly shorter in all four CD4+ subsets.

In all sorted populations, purity surpassed 98%. The table lists this clone with a few counts. No antigen is known for it. Of the isolated RNA, all was reverse transcribed, and so the sequenced material was expressed TCRB transcripts. Produced via immunoSEQ multiplex PCR; TCRdb's table is partial and in-frame only. The table has roughly 230,000 clones, roughly a tenth seen once. The TCR originated in a man between 25 and 39 years old with type 1 diabetes. The specimen sequenced was naive CD4+ T cells from blood.

The CDR3 region is CASSPGGTSGGETQYF. The DNA of the CDR3 is TGTGCCAGCAGCCCAGGGGGGACTAGCGGGGGGGAGACCCAGTACTTC. The chain joins TRBV5-4 to TRBJ2-5; TRBD2 matches 15 bases. Germline V gene sequence: CDR1 SGHNT, CDR2 YYREEE (reference sequence). V gave up 4 bases and J gave up 5 bases; unmatched junction bases: 6. The CDR3 spans 16 residues. Full variable domain (remainder filled in from reference TRBV5-4 and TRBJ2-5): ETGVTQSPTHLIKTRGQQVTLRCSSQSGHNTVSWYQQALGQGPQFIFQYYREEENGRGNFPPRFSGLQFPNYSSELNVNALELDDSALYLCASSPGGTSGGETQYFGPGTRLLVL.